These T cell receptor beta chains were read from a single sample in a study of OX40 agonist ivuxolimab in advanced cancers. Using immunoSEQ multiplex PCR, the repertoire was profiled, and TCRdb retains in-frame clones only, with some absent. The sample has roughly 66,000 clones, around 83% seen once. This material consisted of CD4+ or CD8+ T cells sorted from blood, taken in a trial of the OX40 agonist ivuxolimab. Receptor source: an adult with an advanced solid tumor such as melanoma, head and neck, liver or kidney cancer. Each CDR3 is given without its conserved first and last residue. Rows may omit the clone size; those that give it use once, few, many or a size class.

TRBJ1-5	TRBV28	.	ASSLGIQTYGYQPQH
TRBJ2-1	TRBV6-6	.	ASSYKTGGGYNEQF
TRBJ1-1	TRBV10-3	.	AISEGNSGLLTEAF
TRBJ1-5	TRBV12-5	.	ASGSRQGRHQPQH
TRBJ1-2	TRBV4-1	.	ASSQARVDNYGYT
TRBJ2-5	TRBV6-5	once	ASSYLGAGETQY
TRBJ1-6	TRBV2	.	ASTLDGQTNSPLH
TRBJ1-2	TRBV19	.	ASSVDRGRDFYGYT
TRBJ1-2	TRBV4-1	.	ASSQEGTGSYGYT
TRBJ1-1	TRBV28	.	ASVTDRYTEAF
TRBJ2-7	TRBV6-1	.	ASRGGHRSYEQY